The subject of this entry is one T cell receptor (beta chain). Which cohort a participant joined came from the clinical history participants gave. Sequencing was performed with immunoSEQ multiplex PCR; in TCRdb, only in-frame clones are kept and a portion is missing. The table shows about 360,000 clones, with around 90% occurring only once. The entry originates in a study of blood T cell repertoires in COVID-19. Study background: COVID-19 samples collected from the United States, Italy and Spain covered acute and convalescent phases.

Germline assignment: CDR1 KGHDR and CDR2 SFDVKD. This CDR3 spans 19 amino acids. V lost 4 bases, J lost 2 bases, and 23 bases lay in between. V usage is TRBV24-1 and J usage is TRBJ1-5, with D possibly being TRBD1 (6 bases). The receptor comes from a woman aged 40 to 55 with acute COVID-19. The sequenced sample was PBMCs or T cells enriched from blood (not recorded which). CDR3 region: CATSDRDIGGDSGNQPQHF. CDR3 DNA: TGTGCCACCAGTGACCGGGACATTGGGGGGGATAGCGGCAATCAGCCCCAGCATTTT.